Here is one T cell receptor (beta chain) with its context. What it binds is not known. This sample was taken from a study of T cell responses to AZD1222 COVID-19 vaccine. Study observations and caveats: Samples come after the peak T cell response, not at day 14.

Both about-4-week and about-12-week second-dose recipients were combined. There are 17 residues in the CDR3. The J segment lost 1 base and the V segment lost 0 bases, leaving 4 bases of the junction unmatched. Germline V gene lookup returns CDR1 SGHVS and CDR2 FQNEAQ. Here immunoSEQ multiplex PCR was the method, and the copy in TCRdb shows in-frame clones only, minus some. The data contain under 150,000 clones, 85% to 95% of them seen just once; the ten biggest clones take up about a tenth. The receptor comes from an adult who received the AZD1222 COVID-19 vaccine. The material sequenced was peripheral blood, taken 28 days after the second AZD1222 dose. The chain recombines TRBV7-8 with TRBJ2-2, with 8 positions matching TRBD2. The CDR3 region is CASSLAASGRNTGELFF. The CDR3 DNA follows: TGTGCCAGCAGCTTAGCGGCAAGCGGGAGGAACACCGGGGAGCTGTTTTTT.